The 26 T cell receptor beta chains listed next were all sequenced from one sample in a study of HIV-infected children after antiretroviral therapy interruption. Unique molecular identifiers were included in an RNA-based 3' RACE TCR library. TCRdb reanalysed the 3' RACE reads using MiXCR and keeps one entry per CDR3 protein. Of around 50,000 distinct CDR3 sequences detected, more than 3.5% appear once; the ten largest clones hold roughly 0.7%. The treatment: PENTA 11 planned treatment interruption arm or continuous ART arm. The sample here was CD45RA+ CD4+ T cells from PBMCs, pooled from several time points, taken from a donor given antiretroviral therapy, either interrupted or continuous. The subset denotes: naive CD4+ CD45RA+ CD45RO- T cells. These receptors came from a pool of human donors with HIV.

This clonotype was seen at least ten times. The V call is TRBV28, the J call TRBJ2-7, with TRBD1 matching 11 bases. Germline CDR1 MDHEN, CDR2 SYDVKM. CDR3 length: 15 amino acids. The V and J ends lost 4 bases and 3 bases, in that order; junction bases with no gene match: 5. DNA for the CDR3: TGTGCCAGCAGTTCTTCCGGGACAGGGGGCTACGAGCAGTACTTC. Translating gives CASSSSGTGGYEQYF.

V and J are TRBV12-3 or TRBV12-4 and TRBJ2-7; D perhaps matches TRBD2 (6 bases). The V end lost 6 bases, the J end lost 2 bases, and 14 bases lay between the germline ends. This CDR3 region has 14 residues. CDR3 region: CASREGRQTYEQYF. In DNA form, the CDR3 reads TGTGCCAGCAGGGAGGGACGGCAAACCTACGAGCAGTACTTC.

The rearrangement joins TRBV29-1 to TRBJ2-3; D gene unclear. Germline CDR1 reads SQVTM; CDR2 reads ANQGSEA. The V and J ends lost 2 bases and 0 bases respectively, with 9 bases between them. CDR3 length equals 14 residues. Here the CDR3 DNA reads TGCAGCGTTGAACAGCCTACTAGCACAGATACGCAGTATTTT. It is translated as CSVEQPTSTDTQYF.

The chain recombines TRBV29-1 with TRBJ2-7; D possibly corresponds to TRBD1 (6 bases). Germline-derived CDR1 and CDR2 are SQVTM and ANQGSEA. This CDR3 region has 13 residues. Trimming cost V 2 bases and J 3 bases, with 11 bases left between them. Here the CDR3 reads CSVEWTADYEQYF. The CDR3 nucleotides are TGCAGCGTTGAATGGACAGCCGACTACGAGCAGTACTTC.

The genes are TRBV27 and TRBJ2-1; the D gene could be TRBD1 or TRBD2 (5 bases each). The V end lost 4 bases, the J end lost 4 bases, and 20 bases lay between the germline ends. Germline CDR1 MNHEY, CDR2 SMNVEV (reference sequence). CDR3 size: 17 residues. DNA for the CDR3: TGTGCCAGCAGTTCTCTACAGGACACCTGGAGGTACAATGAGCAGTTCTTC. Amino acid sequence: CASSSLQDTWRYNEQFF.

The V and J genes are TRBV5-6 and TRBJ1-2; the D gene is possibly TRBD1 (5 bases). The germline CDR1 and CDR2 sequences are SGHDT and YYEEEE. Trimming took off 2 bases at V and 4 bases at J, with 15 bases between the two ends. This CDR3 has 15 amino acids. The CDR3 sequence: CASSFGHDQGYGYTF. The CDR3 nucleotides are TGTGCCAGCAGCTTTGGGCATGATCAGGGCTATGGCTACACCTTC.

This clonotype was detected ten times or more. The V gene is TRBV2, the J gene TRBJ2-1; TRBD2 matches 7 bases. The J segment lost 2 bases and the V segment lost 3 bases, leaving 4 bases of the junction unmatched. The CDR3 contains 15 residues. The germline V gene encodes CDR1 SNHLY and CDR2 FYNNEI. CDR3: CASSENGGAYNEQFF. The CDR3 nucleotides are TGTGCCAGCAGTGAGAATGGGGGGGCCTACAATGAGCAGTTCTTC.

This clonotype was seen ten or more times. This chain connects TRBV14 to TRBJ1-3; unclear D gene. CDR1 is SGHDN and CDR2 is FVKESK in the germline V gene. The V gene lost 4 bases and the J gene lost 0 bases, with 10 bases spanning the gap. The length of the CDR3 is 15 residues. CDR3 amino acids: CASSRTASSGNTIYF. DNA of the CDR3: TGTGCCAGCAGCCGGACCGCTAGCTCTGGAAACACCATATATTTT.

This clonotype was detected many times. The chain employs TRBV20-1 and TRBJ2-2; a weak D match, TRBD1 (5 bases). Germline values: CDR1 DFQATT, CDR2 SNEGSKA (reference sequence). Trimming left V 1 base short and J 0 bases short, with 15 bases between. The CDR3 length is 17 residues. The CDR3: CSARVGPGRANTGELFF. The CDR3 coding sequence is TGCAGTGCTAGAGTGGGGCCGGGCCGCGCGAACACCGGGGAGCTGTTTTTT.

In its sample, this clonotype was seen many times. The rearrangement uses TRBV2 and TRBJ1-4; the D is unclear. V lost 11 bases and J 3 bases, leaving 13 bases between the germline ends. The CDR3 sequence is 13 residues long. Looked up from germline, CDR1 is SNHLY and CDR2 is FYNNEI. CDR3 loop: CAGRGSPNEKLFF. CDR3 DNA: TGTGCCGGCCGTGGCAGTCCTAATGAAAAACTGTTTTTT.

This clonotype was detected many times. The V and J genes are TRBV30 and TRBJ1-2; 7 bases agree with TRBD1. Trimming cost V 1 base and J 9 bases; bases outside gene matches: 5. This CDR3 has 12 amino acids. CDR1 and CDR2 (germline): GTSNPN, SVGIG (reference sequence). CDR3 nucleotide sequence: TGTGCCTGGAGTGAACAGGGGATTAGCTACACCTTC. It encodes CAWSEQGISYTF.

This clonotype was picked up many times. This chain connects TRBV1 to TRBJ2-3; the listed D gene, TRBD1, was not tested against the DNA. TRBV1 is described as a pseudogene. This CDR3 contains 14 residues. The DNA for the CDR3 is TGCACCAGCAGCCAAGATCGGGGGGGCGGGCCGCAGTATTTT. Residues: CTSSQDRGGGPQYF.

This clonotype was counted ten times or more. The V call is TRBV30, the J call TRBJ1-2; the match to TRBD1 covers 7 bases. The CDR3 has 15 amino acids. From germline, CDR1 is GTSNPN and CDR2 SVGIG (reference sequence). Trimming cost V 3 bases and J 5 bases; bases outside gene matches: 12. CDR3 in amino acids: CAWRTGDFEVYGYTF. CDR3 coding DNA: TGTGCCTGGAGAACAGGGGATTTCGAGGTTTATGGCTACACCTTC.

In its sample, this clonotype was seen many times. This chain uses TRBV2 with TRBJ1-4; no definite D call. The germline V and J ends were trimmed by 4 bases and 3 bases, with 3 bases remaining between them. CDR1 SNHLY and CDR2 FYNNEI come from the germline V gene. The CDR3 loop spans 12 amino acids. The CDR3 protein is CASSVSNEKLFF. The CDR3 DNA sequence: TGTGCCAGCAGTGTCTCTAATGAAAAACTGTTTTTT.

The chain has TRBV7-8 and TRBJ1-4; 7 nucleotides match TRBD1. Unmatched junction bases numbered 6, after V lost 5 bases and J lost 3 bases. Germline CDR1 reads SGHVS; CDR2 reads FQNEAQ. This CDR3 has 15 residues. The CDR3 DNA follows: TGTGCCAGCAGCGACAGGGAAGGGGCTAATGAAAAACTGTTTTTT. This sequence encodes CASSDREGANEKLFF.

This clonotype is medium-sized. This chain connects TRBV15 to TRBJ2-1, with 12 bases identical to TRBD2. The germline gives CDR1 LNHNV, CDR2 YYDKDF (reference sequence). CDR3 length: 16 residues. The trim removed 0 bases at V and 7 bases at J, leaving 4 bases unmatched. The CDR3 coding sequence is TGTGCCACCAGCAGAGAGGCTAGCGGGAGGGGTAATGAGCAGTTCTTC. Translated: CATSREASGRGNEQFF.

In its sample, this clonotype was seen many times. The rearrangement links TRBV20-1 to TRBJ2-5, with 8 bases aligning to TRBD2. The CDR3 consists of 14 residues. Germline assignment: CDR1 DFQATT and CDR2 SNEGSKA (reference sequence). V was pared by 6 bases and J by 4 bases, with 10 bases of the junction left unmatched. The chain's CDR3 is CSALGGTSGETQYF. Here the CDR3 DNA reads TGCAGTGCCCTAGGGGGGACTAGTGGAGAGACCCAGTACTTC.

J is TRBJ1-4 and V is TRBV4-1; 8 positions match TRBD1. The CDR3 is 16 residues long. CDR1 MGHRA and CDR2 YSYEKL come from the germline V gene. Losses at the gene ends were 2 bases for V and 3 bases for J; bases not matched to a gene: 5. This CDR3 is CASSQPTGGANEKLFF. For the CDR3, the DNA is TGCGCCAGCAGCCAACCTACAGGGGGAGCTAATGAAAAACTGTTTTTT.

Here the CDR3 DNA reads TGCAGTGCTAGCGACGTATCACCCAGGGTGACGCCCCAGCATTTT. Amino acid sequence: CSASDVSPRVTPQHF. V and J are TRBV20-1 and TRBJ1-5; D may be TRBD1 (5 bases). CDR3 length equals 15 residues. The germline CDR1 and CDR2 sequences are DFQATT and SNEGSKA (reference sequence). V was pared by 3 bases and J by 9 bases, with 21 bases between.

In this sample, this clonotype turned up many times. The chain has TRBV9 and TRBJ1-6, with no clear D. The CDR3 contains 15 residues. Trimming shortened V by 0 bases and J by 7 bases, and 11 bases separated the two germline ends. CDR1 is SGDLS and CDR2 is YYNGEE in the germline V gene. DNA of the CDR3: TGTGCCAGCAGCGTAGATGGGAGGACGAATTCACCCCTCCACTTT. This translates into CASSVDGRTNSPLHF.

This clonotype came up many times. The chain employs TRBV10-3 and TRBJ2-3; 8 bases map to TRBD1. Trimming took 3 bases from V and 1 from J; bases not matched to a gene: 6. CDR3 length: 16 amino acids. Germline V gene sequence: CDR1 ENHRY, CDR2 SYGVKD. The CDR3 loop is CAISDPGQGGTDTQYF. The CDR3 DNA sequence: TGTGCCATCAGTGACCCAGGACAGGGCGGCACAGATACGCAGTATTTT.

This clonotype came up many times. The chain carries TRBV7-2 and TRBJ2-7; D is possibly TRBD1 (6 bases). This CDR3 contains 13 residues. Germline CDR1 is SGHTA and CDR2 is FQGNSA. Trimming cost V 5 bases and J 4 bases, with 12 bases left between them. In DNA form, the CDR3 reads TGTGCCAGCAGCGTACAGGGTAGGTACGAGCAGTACTTC. Amino acids: CASSVQGRYEQYF.

This clonotype was detected many times. CDR3 in amino acids: CASGLALTASEQFF. As DNA, the CDR3 is TGTGCTAGTGGTTTGGCCCTGACAGCCAGTGAGCAGTTCTTC. The rearrangement links TRBV12-5 to TRBJ2-1, with D tentatively TRBD1 (5 bases). Germline CDR1 LGHNT, CDR2 FRNRAP. Trimming pared 1 base from V and 9 bases from J, leaving 13 bases between. The CDR3 has 14 residues.

A few counts support this clonotype. This chain uses TRBV10-3 with TRBJ2-7; D remains unclear. This CDR3 is 11 amino acids long. Germline V lookup: CDR1 ENHRY, CDR2 SYGVKD. Between the trimmed V and J ends, which lost 6 bases and 3 bases, there was a span of 6 bases. CDR3 in DNA: TGTGCCATCAGCTCGGGCTACGAGCAGTACTTC. The encoded protein is CAISSGYEQYF.

J is TRBJ2-3 and V is TRBV20-1; D is perhaps TRBD2 (7 bases). The CDR3 is made up of 13 amino acids. V dropped 6 bases and J dropped 3 bases, with 13 bases sitting between them. CDR1 is DFQATT and CDR2 is SNEGSKA in the germline V gene (reference sequence). The CDR3 coding sequence is TGCAGTGCCTACCGGGGGGCTACAGATACGCAGTATTTT. Protein: CSAYRGATDTQYF.

This clonotype was counted many times. This chain links TRBV20-1 with TRBJ1-5; no clear D gene. The V end lost 2 bases, the J end lost 3 bases, and 14 bases lay between the germline ends. CDR3 length equals 15 residues. CDR1 and CDR2 (germline): DFQATT, SNEGSKA (reference sequence). The chain's CDR3 is CSARPPTGINQPQHF. CDR3 DNA: TGCAGTGCTAGACCCCCCACCGGGATCAATCAGCCCCAGCATTTT.